These 16 T cell receptor beta chains were all obtained from the same sample, sequenced in a study of OX40 agonist ivuxolimab in advanced cancers. The table came from immunoSEQ multiplex PCR; TCRdb's copy has only in-frame clones and leaves some out. Among some 49,000 clones, about 85% were seen once, and the ten largest hold about 50%. The sample consisted of CD4+ or CD8+ T cells sorted from blood, taken in a trial of the OX40 agonist ivuxolimab. The source of these receptors is an adult with an advanced solid tumor such as melanoma, head and neck, liver or kidney cancer.

The rearrangement uses TRBV30 and TRBJ1-6, with 7 bases matching TRBD1. Germline lookup yields CDR1 GTSNPN and CDR2 SVGIG (reference sequence). With V trimmed by 4 bases and J by 1 base, 7 bases remained unmatched. This CDR3 region has 16 residues. CDR3 residues: CAWTGGHRSYNSPLHF. The DNA of the CDR3 is TGTGCCTGGACAGGGGGGCATAGGTCCTATAATTCACCCCTCCACTTT.

The V gene is TRBV7-6, the J gene TRBJ2-7, with D possibly TRBD2 on 5 matching bases. Per the germline V gene, CDR1 is SGHVS and CDR2 is FNYEAQ. Trimming removed 2 bases at V and 5 bases at J, with 16 bases between. The CDR3 runs to 15 residues. The CDR3 loop is CASSLSGLPFHEQYF. CDR3 sequence (DNA): TGTGCCAGCAGCTTATCCGGACTCCCATTTCACGAGCAGTACTTC.

The genes are TRBV10-3 and TRBJ2-3; weak D call: TRBD1 (6 bases). There are 16 residues in the CDR3. The germline gives CDR1 ENHRY, CDR2 SYGVKD. V was trimmed by 2 bases and J by 0 bases, leaving 12 bases between them. This CDR3 is CAISESTGISTDTQYF. CDR3 nucleotides: TGTGCCATCAGTGAGAGCACAGGGATTAGCACAGATACGCAGTATTTT.

This chain uses TRBV7-9 with TRBJ2-7; 11 bases align to TRBD2. Germline CDR1 reads SEHNR; CDR2 reads FQNEAQ (reference sequence). V was clipped by 1 base and J by 0 bases; unmatched bases: 5. The CDR3 has 17 amino acids. The CDR3 DNA sequence: TGTGCCAGCAGCTTAGGAACTAGCGGGGGACTCTCCTACGAGCAGTACTTC. Protein product: CASSLGTSGGLSYEQYF.

The V call is TRBV15, the J call TRBJ2-7; D is ambiguous. The CDR3 is 14 residues long. Between the trimmed V and J ends, which lost 1 base and 3 bases, there was a span of 10 bases. The V gene's germline CDR1 is LNHNV and CDR2 YYDKDF (reference sequence). CDR3: CATSRVRSGYEQYF. The CDR3 DNA reads TGTGCCACCAGCAGAGTGAGGAGTGGCTACGAGCAGTACTTC.

In this sample, this clone turned up once. The CDR3 bases are TGTGCCATCAGTGACTTAGCGGGGAGGCTCCAAGAGACCCAGTACTTC. Encoded protein: CAISDLAGRLQETQYF. This rearrangement joins TRBV10-3 to TRBJ2-5; 8 nucleotides match TRBD2. The J segment lost 1 base and the V segment lost 3 bases, leaving 7 bases of the junction unmatched. The CDR3 loop spans 16 amino acids. Per the germline V gene, CDR1 is ENHRY and CDR2 is SYGVKD.

The V call is TRBV5-1, the J call TRBJ1-1; D may be TRBD1 (6 bases). Deletions cut 1 base from V and 11 bases from J, with 15 bases between. The germline gives CDR1 SGHRS, CDR2 YFSETQ. The CDR3 has 13 residues. The CDR3 DNA is TGCGCCAGCAGCTTGAACGGACAGAATGAGGCTTTCTTT. Its protein is CASSLNGQNEAFF.

V is TRBV9 and J is TRBJ2-6; D remains unclear. This CDR3 has 15 amino acids. Trimming cost V 2 bases and J 0 bases, with 6 bases left between them. Germline V gene sequence: CDR1 SGDLS, CDR2 YYNGEE. CDR3 bases: TGTGCCAGCAGCGTGGGAAGCTCTGGGGCCAACGTCCTGACTTTC. Its protein is CASSVGSSGANVLTF.

The gene calls are TRBV27 and TRBJ2-7; a possible D gene is TRBD2 (6 bases). Deletions cut 5 bases from V and 4 bases from J, with 18 bases between. Germline V gene sequence: CDR1 MNHEY, CDR2 SMNVEV (reference sequence). The CDR3 length is 15 residues. CDR3 sequence: CASSVAVGRGYEQYF. The CDR3, as DNA: TGTGCCAGCAGTGTAGCGGTCGGACGGGGATACGAGCAGTACTTC.

This clone was seen just once. The chain combines TRBV28 with TRBJ1-1, with 11 bases identical to TRBD1. This CDR3 is 14 amino acids long. V was pared by 6 bases and J by 3 bases, with 3 bases of the junction left unmatched. Germline-derived CDR1 and CDR2 are MDHEN and SYDVKM. This CDR3 reads CASRGDRGYTEAFF. The DNA for the CDR3 is TGTGCCAGCAGGGGGGACAGGGGGTACACTGAAGCTTTCTTT.

This clone was detected a few times. The rearrangement joins TRBV6-1 to TRBJ1-2; TRBD1 matches at 7 bases. The CDR3 totals 14 residues. V shed 4 bases, J shed 6 bases, and the junction held 8 bases outside the gene matches. In germline, CDR1 is MNHNS, CDR2 SASEGT. CDR3 sequence (DNA): TGTGCCAGCAGTGGGCGACAGGGTGTAGATGGCTACACCTTC. Its translation: CASSGRQGVDGYTF.

The chain combines TRBV10-3 with TRBJ2-3; 8 nucleotides match TRBD2. This CDR3 contains 15 residues. The trim removed 6 bases at V and 2 bases at J, leaving 7 bases unmatched. CDR1 is ENHRY and CDR2 is SYGVKD in the germline V gene. The CDR3 region is CAISGGREVTDTQYF. CDR3 in DNA: TGTGCCATCAGCGGGGGGCGGGAGGTCACAGATACGCAGTATTTT.

CDR3: CASSQSGTRVQETQYF. In nucleotides, the CDR3 is TGTGCCAGCAGCCAAAGCGGGACTCGCGTACAAGAGACCCAGTACTTC. The chain joins TRBV9 to TRBJ2-5, with TRBD2 identical over 7 bases. There are 16 residues in the CDR3. Germline CDR1 and CDR2: SGDLS and YYNGEE. Germline trimming cut 4 bases from V and 2 bases from J; bases unmatched to any gene: 11.

The chain recombines TRBV19 with TRBJ2-1; D is ambiguous. The CDR3 covers 14 residues. Trimming took 2 bases from V and 5 from J, leaving 10 bases between them. Germline V gene sequence: CDR1 LNHDA, CDR2 SQIVND (reference sequence). The CDR3 sequence: CASSIPRINNEQFF. The DNA for the CDR3 is TGTGCCAGTAGTATACCCAGAATTAACAATGAGCAGTTCTTC.

This clone was recorded a few times. J is TRBJ1-2 and V is TRBV6-1; D remains ambiguous. CDR3 length: 13 amino acids. The germline V and J ends were trimmed by 0 bases and 4 bases, with 6 bases remaining between them. Germline CDR1 and CDR2: MNHNS and SASEGT. CDR3 loop: CASSEAGVYGYTF. In DNA form, the CDR3 reads TGTGCCAGCAGTGAAGCAGGCGTCTATGGCTACACCTTC.

This sequence joins TRBV4-1 and TRBJ1-2; unclear D gene. The germline V gene has CDR1 MGHRA and CDR2 YSYEKL. The CDR3 contains 15 residues. V was clipped by 3 bases and J by 4 bases, with 15 bases between them. The CDR3 loop reads CASSQGPQISYGYTF. The CDR3 DNA is TGCGCCAGCAGCCAGGGTCCACAGATTTCCTATGGCTACACCTTC.